The sample holds a few counts of the clone carrying this T cell receptor (beta chain). What it recognizes is unknown. This sample was included in a study of CD8 T cells in ankylosing spondylitis. Study-wide findings and caveats: Roughly 8 highly homologous variants made up a TCR beta motif, and this motif appeared characteristic of ankylosing spondylitis blood.

Germline CDR1 and CDR2: DFQATT and SNEGSKA (reference sequence). Losses at the gene ends were 2 bases for V and 7 bases for J; bases not matched to a gene: 12. CDR3 length: 16 residues. TCRdb reprocessed the 5' RACE reads with MiXCR, giving one entry per CDR3 protein. The profile shows some 330,000 distinct CDR3 sequences, under 8.5% of them singletons. The J gene is TRBJ2-1, the V gene TRBV20-1; 9 nucleotides match TRBD2. Sequencing input: blood, either unsorted or a sorted T cell fraction (not recorded which). The clonotype comes from a male donor with ankylosing spondylitis. As DNA, the CDR3 is TGCAGTGCTAGACCTTTAGGCGGGAGGGCCTTAAATGAGCAGTTCTTC. This gives the protein CSARPLGGRALNEQFF.